This passage covers 28 T cell receptor beta chains from one sample sequenced in a study of T cells expressing NK-cell markers. From the 5' RACE reads, TCRdb lists one entry per CDR3 protein and no DNA. The sample table includes 300,000 to 500,000 distinct CDR3 sequences. Sequencing was done on a sample of blood T cells: a sorted CD56 or NKG2C T cell subset, CD4+ or CD8+ T cells, or bulk PBMC T cells (not recorded which). These receptor sequences come from a woman aged 45-65 years in good health.

The V and J genes are TRBV5-1 and TRBJ2-1; TCRdb reports TRBD2, a call that lacks DNA to check it against. This CDR3 is 17 amino acids long. Germline assignment: CDR1 SGHRS and CDR2 YFSETQ. The CDR3 sequence: CASTAGREAPSYNEQFF.

The V call is TRBV6-2 or TRBV6-3, the J call TRBJ2-1; TCRdb's D call of TRBD1 is untestable without DNA. Germline V gene lookup returns CDR1 MNHEY and CDR2 SVGEGT. The CDR3 has 15 residues. CDR3 sequence reads: CASSYRSGLADEQFF.

The chain carries TRBV7-6 and TRBJ2-2. This CDR3 has 14 amino acids. Germline CDR1 and CDR2: SGHVS and FNYEAQ. The CDR3 region is CASSKTRDTGELFF. Based on the CDR3 plus reference TRBV7-6 and TRBJ2-2, the full variable domain is GAGVSQSPRYKVTKRGQDVALRCDPISGHVSLYWYRQALGQGPEFLTYFNYEAQQDKSGLPNDRFSAERPEGSISTLTIQRTEQRDSAMYRCASSKTRDTGELFFGEGSRLTVL.

The CDR3 region is CASRGFASDKVYNEQFF. The chain uses TRBV6-2 or TRBV6-3 and TRBJ2-1; with no DNA, the TCRdb D assignment of TRBD2 cannot be verified. The CDR3 totals 17 residues. Germline V gene sequence: CDR1 MNHEY, CDR2 SVGEGT.

V and J are TRBV7-2 and TRBJ2-1; TCRdb reports TRBD2, a call that lacks DNA to check it against. Germline CDR1 SGHTA, CDR2 FQGNSA. The CDR3 runs to 15 residues. The CDR3 region is CASSLVRTSPPRQFF.

This chain connects TRBV4-1 to TRBJ1-5. The CDR3 has 15 amino acids. Germline V gene data show CDR1 as MGHRA and CDR2 as YSYEKL. CDR3 sequence reads: CASSQEGGRNQPQHF.

The CDR3 loop is CASSPAAGAGTEAFF. The chain combines TRBV6-6 with TRBJ1-1. The germline V gene has CDR1 MNHNY and CDR2 SVGAGI (reference sequence). This CDR3 is 15 amino acids long.

CDR3 residues: CSARDRGLAGGHSEETQYF. This chain uses TRBV20-1 with TRBJ2-5; TCRdb proposes TRBD2, but this gene call is untestable without DNA. The CDR3 spans 19 residues. Germline V CDR1 and CDR2: DFQATT, SNEGSKA (reference sequence).

V is TRBV5-1 and J is TRBJ2-1; with no DNA, the TCRdb D assignment of TRBD2 cannot be verified. There are 12 residues in the CDR3. From germline, CDR1 is SGHRS and CDR2 YFSETQ. CDR3 region: CASSGEGTEQFF.

The genes are TRBV7-8 and TRBJ1-1; TCRdb outputs TRBD1, but without DNA this stays unchecked. The germline V gene has CDR1 SGHVS and CDR2 FQNEAQ. The CDR3 runs 14 residues. Here the CDR3 reads CASSLENRDTEAFF.

V and J are TRBV20-1 and TRBJ2-1; TCRdb outputs TRBD2, but without DNA this stays unchecked. Germline lookup yields CDR1 DFQATT and CDR2 SNEGSKA (reference sequence). The CDR3 length is 16 residues. Here the CDR3 reads CSARSRAGLFSNEQFF.

The V gene is TRBV10-3, the J gene TRBJ2-1; the TCRdb call, TRBD2, lacks DNA for checking. This CDR3 has 14 amino acids. Germline CDR1 ENHRY, CDR2 SYGVKD. The CDR3 reads CAIAEGRELNEQFF.

The rearrangement joins TRBV29-1 to TRBJ2-1. This CDR3 spans 11 amino acids. In germline, CDR1 is SQVTM, CDR2 ANQGSEA. The CDR3 region is CSVRRTNEQFF.

The chain links TRBV7-2 to TRBJ2-2; TCRdb proposes TRBD1, but this gene call is untestable without DNA. In germline, CDR1 is SGHTA, CDR2 FQGNSA. The CDR3 sequence is 17 residues long. The CDR3 loop is CASSSMDRGLITGELFF.

The chain carries TRBV12-5 and TRBJ2-3; as DNA is missing, the TRBD1 call by TCRdb cannot be tested. The V gene's germline CDR1 is LGHNT and CDR2 FRNRAP. There are 14 residues in the CDR3. The CDR3 sequence is CASGLVQGIDTQYF.

This chain uses TRBV5-1 with TRBJ1-1; TCRdb's D gene call, TRBD1, goes unchecked for lack of DNA. The CDR3 contains 14 residues. From germline, CDR1 is SGHRS and CDR2 YFSETQ. CDR3 protein: CASRQGVSSTEAFF.

The rearrangement links TRBV4-1 to TRBJ2-1. This CDR3 comprises 16 residues. CDR1 is MGHRA and CDR2 is YSYEKL in the germline V gene. The CDR3 region is CASSRELARSYNEQFF.

The chain joins TRBV28 to TRBJ2-7; the TCRdb D gene call, TRBD2, has no DNA to confirm it. There are 15 residues in the CDR3. Germline CDR1 reads MDHEN; CDR2 reads SYDVKM. Here the CDR3 reads CASTQWGTSGYEQYF.

The V call is TRBV27, the J call TRBJ1-1; TCRdb's D gene call, TRBD1, goes unchecked for lack of DNA. The germline CDR1 and CDR2 sequences are MNHEY and SMNVEV (reference sequence). This CDR3 has 14 residues. The CDR3: CASSLGAFTTEAFF.

This chain joins TRBV27 and TRBJ2-5; as DNA is missing, the TRBD2 call by TCRdb cannot be tested. Germline V gene sequence: CDR1 MNHEY, CDR2 SMNVEV (reference sequence). The CDR3 has 12 residues. The CDR3 sequence is CAAGEISETQYF.

J is TRBJ2-5 and V is TRBV25-1; TCRdb's D call of TRBD1 is untestable without DNA. There are 15 residues in the CDR3. Per the germline V gene, CDR1 is MGHDK and CDR2 is SYGVNS. The CDR3 reads CASSLQGALGETQYF.

V is TRBV12-3 or TRBV12-4 and J is TRBJ2-3; without DNA, the TCRdb call of TRBD1 cannot be checked. There are 16 residues in the CDR3. The CDR3 sequence is CASSPPGQERTDTQYF.

The chain carries TRBV29-1 and TRBJ2-3; as DNA is missing, the TRBD2 call by TCRdb cannot be tested. The germline gives CDR1 SQVTM, CDR2 ANQGSEA. This CDR3 region has 15 residues. The CDR3 here is CSVSPTSLDWTTQYF.

The chain is built from TRBV12-5 and TRBJ2-1; TCRdb indicates TRBD1, and absent DNA this call remains unverified. This CDR3 has 15 amino acids. In germline, CDR1 is LGHNT, CDR2 FRNRAP. CDR3 region: CASVPGGAAYNEQFF.

V and J are TRBV29-1 and TRBJ2-5; TCRdb selects TRBD2, and the lack of DNA leaves this call unchecked. Per the germline V gene, CDR1 is SQVTM and CDR2 is ANQGSEA. This CDR3 is 14 amino acids long. This CDR3 reads CSAARSSGRETQYF.

The chain joins TRBV12-3 or TRBV12-4 to TRBJ2-1; as DNA is missing, the TRBD1 call by TCRdb cannot be tested. The length of the CDR3 is 16 residues. CDR3 sequence: CASSPGRGLVDNEQFF.

The rearrangement links TRBV14 to TRBJ2-4; TCRdb calls TRBD1, which cannot be checked without DNA. This CDR3 spans 15 amino acids. Germline CDR1 and CDR2: SGHDN and FVKESK. The CDR3 region is CASSSLHRDKNIQYF. Together with reference TRBV14 and TRBJ2-4, the CDR3 gives the full variable domain: EAGVTQFPSHSVIEKGQTVTLRCDPISGHDNLYWYRRVMGKEIKFLLHFVKESKQDESGMPNNRFLAERTGGTYSTLKVQPAELEDSGVYFCASSSLHRDKNIQYFGAGTRLSVL.

The rearrangement links TRBV9 to TRBJ2-5; absent DNA, TCRdb's TRBD2 call cannot be checked. From germline, CDR1 is SGDLS and CDR2 YYNGEE. The CDR3 contains 16 residues. CDR3 region: CASSVTSGRALETQYF.